This passage covers 6 T cell receptor beta chains from one sample sequenced in a study of blood T cell repertoires in COVID-19. Profiling relied on immunoSEQ multiplex PCR, and the TCRdb table lists in-frame clones only, not all of them. The sample consists of approximately 300,000 clones, 85% to 90% of them appearing once. The sample was peripheral blood. Source of these receptors: a woman between 45 and 65 years old with active or convalescent COVID-19.

As regards this clone: The sample carries other DNA sequences with the same CDR3. This chain connects TRBV27 to TRBJ1-1, with 7 positions matching TRBD1. The germline V gene has CDR1 MNHEY and CDR2 SMNVEV (reference sequence). This CDR3 is 14 amino acids long. The V gene end was trimmed by 5 bases and the J gene end by 2 bases; junction bases not matched to a gene: 5. This CDR3 reads CASSLYRGNTEAFF. In nucleotides, the CDR3 is TGTGCCAGCAGTCTCTACAGGGGAAACACTGAAGCTTTCTTT.

This rearrangement joins TRBV30 to TRBJ2-7, with TRBD1 as a possible D gene (6 bases). Per the germline V gene, CDR1 is GTSNPN and CDR2 is SVGIG (reference sequence). The CDR3 spans 13 residues. Trimming removed 0 bases at V and 2 bases at J, with 8 bases between. The CDR3 protein is CAWSVHRAYEQYF. CDR3 in DNA: TGTGCCTGGAGTGTACACAGGGCCTACGAGCAGTACTTC.

CDR3 loop: CASSSGTSVTLNNEQFF. The CDR3 nucleotides read TGTGCCAGCAGCTCCGGAACTAGCGTTACTTTAAACAATGAGCAGTTCTTC. The chain couples TRBV7-9 to TRBJ2-1, with TRBD2 identical over 7 bases. The V gene's germline CDR1 is SEHNR and CDR2 FQNEAQ (reference sequence). The V and J ends lost 4 bases and 5 bases, in that order; junction bases with no gene match: 14. The CDR3 length is 17 residues.

The gene calls are TRBV6-5 and TRBJ2-3; TRBD2 matches 11 bases. The CDR3 is 15 residues long. V shed 7 bases, J shed 2 bases, and the junction held 5 bases outside the gene matches. CDR1 is MNHEY and CDR2 is SVGAGI in the germline V gene. The CDR3 region is CASIFSGGATDTQYF. As DNA, the CDR3 is TGTGCCAGCATTTTTAGCGGGGGGGCCACAGATACGCAGTATTTT.

The chain links TRBV30 to TRBJ2-7, with 8 bases that match TRBD2. V trimming: 3 bases; J trimming: 4 bases; junction bases outside the gene matches: 5. This CDR3 is 13 amino acids long. CDR1 and CDR2 from the germline V gene are GTSNPN and SVGIG (reference sequence). The CDR3 nucleotides are TGTGCCTGGAGCCATAGCGGGGCTTACGAGCAGTACTTC. Its protein product is CAWSHSGAYEQYF.

CDR3 in amino acids: CASSDRAMNTEAFF. CDR3 sequence (DNA): TGTGCCAGCAGCGACAGGGCCATGAACACTGAAGCTTTCTTT. The rearrangement uses TRBV6-5 and TRBJ1-1; 7 bases agree with TRBD1. V was pared by 6 bases and J by 0 bases, with 4 bases of the junction left unmatched. Per germline, CDR1 MNHEY and CDR2 SVGAGI. This CDR3 region has 14 residues.